What follows are 8 T cell receptor beta chains derived from one specimen sequenced in a study of T cell clonotyping in hematopoietic cell transplantation. Clones were sequenced by immunoSEQ multiplex PCR, and TCRdb holds only the in-frame ones, with some missing. This sample has about 15,000 clones; 90% occur once, and the top ten carry around 3%. The material sequenced was peripheral blood mononuclear cells. These receptors originate from a man aged 50-59 years in good health. Some clones in this sample may be carry-over from other donors' samples.

This chain uses TRBV7-3 with TRBJ2-5; TRBD2 might be the D (5 bases). CDR1 is SGHTA and CDR2 is FQGTGA in the germline V gene. CDR3 length: 14 amino acids. V lost 5 bases, J lost 5 bases, and 15 bases lay in between. DNA of the CDR3: TGTGCCAGCAGCCCTGGACTGGAAGCTGAGACCCAGTACTTC. Encoded protein: CASSPGLEAETQYF.

The gene calls are TRBV28 and TRBJ2-5; TRBD2 might be the D (5 bases). V shed 7 bases and J shed 7 bases, with 13 bases lying between them. This CDR3 has 12 residues. CDR1 and CDR2 from the germline V gene are MDHEN and SYDVKM. CDR3 in amino acids: CASNHGIGTQYF. The CDR3 region has the DNA TGTGCCAGCAACCACGGGATCGGGACCCAGTACTTC.

The chain uses TRBV7-8 and TRBJ1-2; perhaps TRBD1 as D (5 bases). The CDR3 has 13 amino acids. V lost 0 bases and J lost 13, with 15 bases in between. CDR1 is SGHVS, CDR2 FQNEAQ, per germline. CDR3 residues: CASSLAGFRESTF. CDR3 in DNA: TGTGCCAGCAGCTTAGCGGGATTCAGGGAGAGCACCTTC. Supplemented by reference TRBV7-8 and TRBJ1-2, the full variable domain reads GAGVSQSPRYKVAKRGQDVALRCDPISGHVSLFWYQQALGQGPEFLTYFQNEAQLDKSGLPSDRFFAERPEGSVSTLKIQRTQQEDSAVYLCASSLAGFRESTFGSGTRLTVV.

The rearrangement links TRBV19 to TRBJ1-4, with a possible D match to TRBD1 (5 bases). The V and J ends lost 3 bases and 6 bases respectively, with 14 bases between them. This CDR3 region has 15 residues. Looked up from germline, CDR1 is LNHDA and CDR2 is SQIVND (reference sequence). Here the CDR3 reads CASSIGSGNDEKLFF. The CDR3 coding sequence is TGTGCCAGTAGTATTGGCTCAGGGAACGATGAAAAACTGTTTTTT.

The chain has TRBV20-1 and TRBJ1-1; D gene uncertain. The CDR3 extends over 11 amino acids. Germline V gene data show CDR1 as DFQATT and CDR2 as SNEGSKA (reference sequence). V lost 3 bases and J 1 base, leaving 3 bases between the germline ends. The DNA for the CDR3 is TGCAGTGCTAGGGGGAACACTGAAGCTTTCTTT. This encodes CSARGNTEAFF.

The sample holds one count of this clone. The chain employs TRBV4-1 and TRBJ2-7; D call uncertain. V lost 1 base and J 3 bases, leaving 13 bases between the germline ends. CDR3 length equals 15 residues. Germline assignment: CDR1 MGHRA and CDR2 YSYEKL. CDR3 residues: CASSQAATSGYEQYF. CDR3 coding DNA: TGCGCCAGCAGCCAAGCCGCCACATCGGGCTACGAGCAGTACTTC.

The chain is built from TRBV28 and TRBJ1-1; D not resolved. Germline V gene lookup returns CDR1 MDHEN and CDR2 SYDVKM. V was clipped by 7 bases and J by 5 bases, with 17 bases between them. This CDR3 spans 14 amino acids. This chain's CDR3 is CASTPVGSWTEAFF. The CDR3 DNA reads TGTGCCAGCACCCCGGTCGGGAGTTGGACTGAAGCTTTCTTT.

V gene TRBV28 combines with J gene TRBJ1-1, with D uncertain. Germline V CDR1 and CDR2: MDHEN, SYDVKM. CDR3 length equals 14 residues. With 4 bases removed from V and 0 bases from J, the gap between germline ends came to 9 bases. Written as DNA, the CDR3 is TGTGCCAGCAGTTCGGAGTTAGTGAACACTGAAGCTTTCTTT. This sequence encodes CASSSELVNTEAFF. Drawing the rest from reference TRBV28 and TRBJ1-1, the complete variable domain is DVKVTQSSRYLVKRTGEKVFLECVQDMDHENMFWYRQDPGLGLRLIYFSYDVKMKEKGDIPEGYSVSREKKERFSLILESASTNQTSMYLCASSSELVNTEAFFGQGTRLTVV.